These T cell receptor beta chains were read from a single sample in a study of blood T cell repertoires in COVID-19. Libraries were prepared by immunoSEQ multiplex PCR; TCRdb keeps only in-frame clonotypes and omits some of them. Of fewer than 120,000 clones listed, nearly 90% are singletons. The sequenced sample consisted of peripheral blood. The receptors were sampled from a human donor in a cohort sampled during active COVID-19. CDR3s leave out the opening cysteine and the closing phenylalanine or tryptophan. The D gene is left open where the match is weak.

TRBJ1-1 NA TRBV7-3 ASSLNRDRDEAF
TRBJ2-3 NA TRBV3-1/TRBV3-2 ASSQVGYTDTQY
TRBJ2-1 TRBD2 TRBV27 ATYSGSLLNEQF
TRBJ1-2 NA TRBV3-1/TRBV3-2 ASSQGPIYGYT
TRBJ2-1 NA TRBV19 ASSIHGSRPYNEQF
TRBJ1-5 NA TRBV18 ASSPNVGDQPQH
TRBJ2-1 TRBD2 TRBV20-1 SLAGAQF
TRBJ1-6 TRBD1 TRBV6-5 ASSRGQGNSPLH
TRBJ2-5 TRBD2 TRBV30 AWSVGGAGALGETQY
TRBJ2-1 TRBD2 TRBV18 ASSPPLAGVSYNEQF
TRBJ2-2 TRBD2 TRBV7-2 ASTFQPGLAYGGELF
TRBJ2-5 TRBD1 TRBV27 ASGPTGGLEETQY
TRBJ1-1 NA TRBV11-2 ASSFLRGTGAF
TRBJ2-7 TRBD1 TRBV7-2 ASSLRQGDPSYEQY
TRBJ2-5 NA TRBV21-1 ASSPPRVQVSRETQY
TRBJ1-3 NA TRBV28 ASSLQRATGNTIY
TRBJ2-4 TRBD1 TRBV6-1 ASSDTGTGKNIQY
TRBJ1-5 NA TRBV18 ASSPGQNNQPQH
TRBJ1-2 NA TRBV18 ASSPPGANGYT
TRBJ2-7 TRBD1 TRBV19 ASSRDRGPSYEQY
TRBJ1-4 TRBD1 TRBV11-2 ASSSLTQGAHEKLF
TRBJ2-2 TRBD2 TRBV24-1 ATSDFGGGPIGELF
TRBJ1-2 NA TRBV7-2 ASSLALGPIGYT
TRBJ1-1 NA TRBV3-1/TRBV3-2 ASSQGGFMNTEAF